This T cell receptor (beta chain) was captured by sequencing in a study of molecular identifiers for immune sequencing clone quantification. Previously published methods and listed TCR primers were used for the bulk TCR libraries. Via MiXCR, TCRdb re-called the PCR reads, giving one row per CDR3 protein. The table records a few hundred thousand distinct CDR3 sequences, over 20% of them present only once. This clonotype was picked up a small number of times. Its specificity is not known. The CDR3 consists of 16 residues. Trimming left V 0 bases short and J 5 bases short, with 19 bases between. The germline gives CDR1 SQVTM, CDR2 ANQGSEA. Regarding the study as a whole: Under 1% of molecules in naive cells, but over 98% of effector molecules, belonged to clones above 20 RNA copies.

The genes are TRBV29-1 and TRBJ1-2, with TRBD1 as a possible D gene (5 bases). Sequencing was performed on naive CD8+ T cells from blood, with Jurkat cell RNA spiked in. The subset: FACS-sorted CD8+CD4-CCR7+CD45RA+ naive T cells. This sequence originates from a human donor in good health. Some libraries in this study had Jurkat cell RNA spiked in. The CDR3 region has the DNA TGCAGCGTTGAAGATCCCGGGGCGGGGGTCATGTATGGCTACACCTTC. Translation gives CSVEDPGAGVMYGYTF.